This T cell receptor beta chain came from a study of identical twins. TCRdb redid the calling of the 5' RACE reads with MiXCR, one entry per CDR3 protein. The profile shows 550,000 to 700,000 distinct CDR3 sequences, approximately 21% of them singletons. This clonotype was recorded a few times. Its specificity is not known. General study points: Invariant MAIT and iNKT cells are populations that could partly confound zero-insertion analyses. Insertions ran lower in abundant cord blood beta clonotypes, though not in memory repertoires.

CDR3 length: 17 amino acids. V lost 6 bases, J lost 4 bases, and 20 bases stayed unmatched. The V gene's germline CDR1 is DFQATT and CDR2 SNEGSKA (reference sequence). These same records also appear under a second study, on T cells expressing NK-cell markers. This second study notes: The TCR beta repertoires originated in sorted CD3+CD56+NKG2C+, CD3+CD56+NKG2C- and CD3+CD56-NKG2C+ T cells.

Sequencing input: PBMCs. V usage is TRBV20-1 and J usage is TRBJ2-7, with 8 nucleotides matching TRBD2. This sequence originates from a woman aged 18-30 years in good health. The CDR3 DNA reads as TGCAGTGCAACCCCTCAGTCCGCCGGGAGGGCCTATTACGAGCAGTACTTC. Its translation is CSATPQSAGRAYYEQYF.